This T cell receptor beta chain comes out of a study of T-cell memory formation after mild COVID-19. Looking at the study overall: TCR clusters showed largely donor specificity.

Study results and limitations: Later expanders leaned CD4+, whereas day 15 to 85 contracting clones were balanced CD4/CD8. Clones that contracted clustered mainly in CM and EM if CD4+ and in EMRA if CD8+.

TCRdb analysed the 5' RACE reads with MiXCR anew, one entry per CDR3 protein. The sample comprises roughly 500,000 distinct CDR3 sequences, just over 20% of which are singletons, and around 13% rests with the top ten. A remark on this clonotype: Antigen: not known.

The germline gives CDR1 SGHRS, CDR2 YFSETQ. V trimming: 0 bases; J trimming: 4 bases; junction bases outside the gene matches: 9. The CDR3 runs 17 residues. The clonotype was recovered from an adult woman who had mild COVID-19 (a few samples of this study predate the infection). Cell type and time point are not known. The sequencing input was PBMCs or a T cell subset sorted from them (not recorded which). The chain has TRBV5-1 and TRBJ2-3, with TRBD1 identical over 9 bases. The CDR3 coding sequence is TGCGCCAGCAGCTTGGGGGATTCGGACAGGGGACCAGATACGCAGTATTTT. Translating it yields CASSLGDSDRGPDTQYF.